This TCR beta chain was retrieved from a study of cytomegalovirus exposure and HLA in healthy donors. The germline V gene has CDR1 SGHRS and CDR2 YFSETQ. The V end was cut by 4 bases, the J end by 6 bases, with 17 bases between. This CDR3 has 15 residues. The study ran its PCR with 60 Vbeta and 13 Jbeta primers. TCRdb keeps only in-frame clones here, not all; method: immunoSEQ multiplex PCR. The data contain about 120,000 clones, about three fifths of them singletons. Sequencing input: PBMCs. The chain employs TRBV5-1 and TRBJ2-1; D possibly corresponds to TRBD1 (8 bases). The clonotype was recovered from a woman between 40 and 55 years old in good health and CMV-seropositive. The CDR3 sequence: CASSPTGGGGNEQFF. As DNA, the CDR3 is TGCGCCAGCAGCCCTACAGGGGGAGGGGGCAATGAGCAGTTCTTC.